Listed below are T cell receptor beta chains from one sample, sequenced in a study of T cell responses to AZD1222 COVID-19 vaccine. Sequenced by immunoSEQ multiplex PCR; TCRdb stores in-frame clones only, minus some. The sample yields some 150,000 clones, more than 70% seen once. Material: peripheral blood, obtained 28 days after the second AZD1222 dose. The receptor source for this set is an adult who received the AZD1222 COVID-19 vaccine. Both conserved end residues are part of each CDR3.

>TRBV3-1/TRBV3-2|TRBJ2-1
CASSQTSGRLYNEQFF
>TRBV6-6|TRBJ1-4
CASSSRIEMNEKLFF
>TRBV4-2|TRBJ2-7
CASSVTVTYEQYF
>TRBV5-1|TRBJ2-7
CAGRLVGAYEQYF
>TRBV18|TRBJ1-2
CASSPSFGTDGYTF
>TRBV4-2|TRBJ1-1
CASSQGTVEAFF
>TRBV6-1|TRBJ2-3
CASSEGQGAPDTQYF
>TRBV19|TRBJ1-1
CASSIDPGNTEAFF
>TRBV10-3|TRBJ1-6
CAIREGAHSPLHF
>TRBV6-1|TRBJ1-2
CASSDQGSYGYTF
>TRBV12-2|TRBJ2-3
CASRQISGRAITDTQYF
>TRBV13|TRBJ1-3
CASRLGGGGNTIYF